This TCR beta chain was identified during a study of cytomegalovirus exposure and HLA in healthy donors. For the study at large: In an earlier analysis, around 100 million unique TCR beta sequences were found from some 200 million T cells. Study-level results: Accurate prediction of most subjects' HLA-A and HLA-B alleles from TCR beta sequences was reported.

The primer mix had 60 Vbeta and 13 Jbeta primers. Clones were read by immunoSEQ multiplex PCR, and TCRdb kept only the in-frame ones, dropping some. The sample records over 50,000 clones, about 80% being singletons. A note on this clone: Its matching antigen is unknown.

The sequence was obtained from a man in his forties in good health and CMV-seronegative. The sequenced material came from PBMCs.

CDR3 loop: CASTLGQIIQETQYF. The CDR3 coding sequence is TGTGCCAGCACCTTGGGACAGATAATACAAGAGACCCAGTACTTC. The V and J genes are TRBV2 and TRBJ2-5, with 7 bases aligning to TRBD1. Germline V gene sequence: CDR1 SNHLY, CDR2 FYNNEI. V shed 7 bases and J 2 bases; nucleotides not matched to a gene: 10. This CDR3 is built from 15 residues.